Presented here are 22 T cell receptor beta chains from one specimen sequenced in a study of blood T cells in healthy people across ages. The use of a sample-barcoded 5' primer and a J-beta primer mix characterized a second PCR of about 7 to 12 cycles. TCRdb re-called the 5' RACE reads through MiXCR, storing one row per CDR3 protein. Of some 710,000 distinct CDR3 sequences in the sample, about 24% were seen once. Sequencing input: blood. The receptor source for this set is a man between 70 and 80 years old in good health.

The rearrangement joins TRBV7-9 to TRBJ1-5; 8 nucleotides align to TRBD1. This CDR3 comprises 15 residues. J was trimmed by 1 base and V by 5 bases; bases with no gene match: 4. CDR1 and CDR2 from the germline V gene are SEHNR and FQNEAQ (reference sequence). In DNA, the CDR3 is TGTGCCAGCAGCCCGACAGGGGAAAGCAATCAGCCCCAGCATTTT. Encoded protein: CASSPTGESNQPQHF.

This clonotype was counted only a few times. The chain uses TRBV6-6 and TRBJ2-5, with 7 bases that match TRBD1. Gene TRBJ2-1 matches the end of the DNA better, so the J call may be wrong. Germline CDR1 MNHNY, CDR2 SVGAGI (reference sequence). The CDR3 consists of 13 residues. This CDR3 reads CASSITQGYEQFF. CDR3 nucleotide sequence: TGTGCCAGCAGCATAACACAGGGGTATGAGCAGTTCTTC.

The CDR3 region is CSAVQGGYGYTF. In DNA form, the CDR3 reads TGCAGTGCGGTACAGGGAGGTTATGGCTACACCTTC. The rearrangement links TRBV20-1 to TRBJ1-2, with a possible D match to TRBD1 (6 bases). Trimming took 6 bases from V and 5 from J, leaving 13 bases between them. The CDR3 extends over 12 amino acids. From germline, CDR1 is DFQATT and CDR2 SNEGSKA (reference sequence).

This clonotype was detected ten times or more. V usage is TRBV24-1 and J usage is TRBJ2-1; D is undetermined. V was shortened by 5 bases and J by 5 bases, with 12 bases between the two germline ends. The CDR3 is 14 amino acids. Germline CDR1 KGHDR, CDR2 SFDVKD. The CDR3 DNA follows: TGTGCCACCAGTGCGACGAACCGCGACAATGAGCAGTTCTTC. Protein product: CATSATNRDNEQFF.

A word on this clonotype: Germline and junction disagree at one end, which may indicate a read error. The V call is TRBV7-2, the J call TRBJ2-3; 9 bases line up with TRBD2. This CDR3 has 15 amino acids. The germline CDR1 and CDR2 sequences are SGHTA and FQGNSA. In nucleotides, the CDR3 is TGTGCCAGCAGCAAGCCGGGACTAGCAAAAGATACGCGGTATTTT. Translated, it gives CASSKPGLAKDTRYF.

This clonotype was counted only a few times. The chain links TRBV7-8 to TRBJ2-3, with 7 nucleotides matching TRBD2. The V and J ends lost 7 bases and 3 bases, in that order; junction bases with no gene match: 13. The CDR3 runs to 16 residues. CDR1 SGHVS and CDR2 FQNEAQ come from the germline V gene. The CDR3 bases are TGTGCCAGCACCAGGACTAGAGGCCCGTCAACAGATACGCAGTATTTT. Residues: CASTRTRGPSTDTQYF.

J is TRBJ2-1 and V is TRBV29-1; TRBD2 matches at 10 bases. The CDR3 is 14 residues long. Trimming took 3 bases from V and 6 from J; bases not matched to a gene: 5. Germline V gene sequence: CDR1 SQVTM, CDR2 ANQGSEA. The DNA for the CDR3 is TGCAGCGTTGAGAGCGGGAGGGCCGGCAATGAGCAGTTCTTC. The encoded protein is CSVESGRAGNEQFF.

This clonotype was counted a few times. DNA of the CDR3: TGTGCCATCAGTGCGGAGGGGGCGTGGGAGACCCAGTACTTC. This translates into CAISAEGAWETQYF. This chain joins TRBV10-3 and TRBJ2-5, with a tentative D call TRBD1 (7 bases). The germline V gene has CDR1 ENHRY and CDR2 SYGVKD. The V end was cut by 4 bases, the J end by 5 bases, with 14 bases between. The CDR3 extends over 14 amino acids.

This chain connects TRBV4-1 to TRBJ2-7; 8 nucleotides align to TRBD1. The V gene's germline CDR1 is MGHRA and CDR2 YSYEKL. V lost 3 bases to trimming and J lost 0 bases; unmatched junction nucleotides: 16. The CDR3 runs 19 residues. CDR3 nucleotide sequence: TGCGCCAGCAGCCATCCGGGACAGGCTCCTAGGACGTCCTCCTACGAGCAGTACGTC. Protein: CASSHPGQAPRTSSYEQYV.

The chain joins TRBV6-5 to TRBJ2-7, with 11 positions matching TRBD2. The CDR3 contains 14 residues. Germline CDR1 is MNHEY and CDR2 is SVGAGI. V shed 7 bases and J 3 bases; nucleotides not matched to a gene: 5. This CDR3 is CASKPGLAVYEQYV. The CDR3 DNA reads as TGTGCCAGCAAACCGGGACTAGCGGTCTACGAGCAGTACGTC.

This clonotype was detected only a few times. J is TRBJ2-5 and V is TRBV15; the match to TRBD1 covers 8 bases. Germline values: CDR1 LNHNV, CDR2 YYDKDF (reference sequence). J lost 5 bases, V lost 3 bases, and 2 bases had no gene match. The CDR3 length is 13 residues. CDR3 sequence: CATSRDRVETQYF. CDR3 bases: TGTGCCACCAGCAGGGACAGGGTGGAGACCCAGTACTTC.

J is TRBJ1-1 and V is TRBV19, with D perhaps TRBD1 (5 bases). The CDR3 consists of 17 residues. Germline V gene sequence: CDR1 LNHDA, CDR2 SQIVND (reference sequence). V was clipped by 5 bases and J by 3 bases, with 22 bases between them. CDR3 region: CASSAPSRALRYTEAFF. The CDR3 DNA sequence: TGTGCCAGTAGTGCCCCGTCCAGGGCCCTTCGGTACACTGAAGCTTTCTTT.

The table lists this clonotype with a few counts. The chain uses TRBV14 and TRBJ1-2; 10 bases are shared with TRBD1. This CDR3 region has 16 residues. V was pared by 3 bases and J by 4 bases, with 8 bases of the junction left unmatched. Germline V CDR1 and CDR2: SGHDN, FVKESK. This CDR3 reads CASSHHGTGDPYGYTF. In DNA, the CDR3 is TGTGCCAGCAGCCATCACGGGACAGGGGATCCCTATGGCTACACCTTC.

This clonotype was detected a few times. The chain is built from TRBV9 and TRBJ2-3; no definite D call. The V end lost 4 bases, the J end lost 4 bases, and 10 bases lay between the germline ends. The CDR3 length is 13 residues. Germline V gene data show CDR1 as SGDLS and CDR2 as YYNGEE. CDR3 region: CASSKMVPDTQYF. For the CDR3, the DNA is TGTGCCAGCAGCAAAATGGTCCCAGATACGCAGTATTTT.

V is TRBV2 and J is TRBJ1-1, with no clear D. The germline CDR1 and CDR2 sequences are SNHLY and FYNNEI. The germline V and J ends were trimmed by 4 bases and 2 bases, with 8 bases remaining between them. The CDR3 extends over 13 amino acids. CDR3 coding DNA: TGTGCCAGCAGTGTTATTAGAAACACTGAAGCTTTCTTT. As protein: CASSVIRNTEAFF.

This rearrangement joins TRBV4-1 to TRBJ2-2; D is uncertain. Germline V gene lookup returns CDR1 MGHRA and CDR2 YSYEKL. This CDR3 has 15 amino acids. V shed 0 bases and J shed 1 base, with 6 bases lying between them. The CDR3 DNA sequence: TGCGCCAGCAGCCAAGAGGGTCTGAACACCGGGGAGCTGTTTTTT. Translating it yields CASSQEGLNTGELFF.

In this sample, this clonotype turned up many times. CDR3 protein: CASSSEETQYF. In DNA form, the CDR3 reads TGTGCCAGCAGTTCAGAAGAGACCCAGTACTTC. The V and J genes are TRBV12-3 or TRBV12-4 and TRBJ2-5, with no clear D. V shed 4 bases and J shed 3 bases, with 3 bases lying between them. The CDR3 consists of 11 residues.

About this clonotype: Germline and junction disagree at one end, which may indicate a read error. The chain employs TRBV10-3 and TRBJ2-5; TRBD1 matches at 9 bases. The V gene's germline CDR1 is ENHRY and CDR2 SYGVKD. This CDR3 comprises 14 residues. CDR3 sequence: CAISGGTGQGTQYF. The CDR3 DNA sequence: TGTGCCATCAGTGGAGGGACAGGGCAAGGGACCCAGTACTTC.

The chain combines TRBV19 with TRBJ2-1, with TRBD2 identical over 10 bases. The CDR3 is made up of 12 amino acids. Germline CDR1 LNHDA, CDR2 SQIVND (reference sequence). The V and J ends lost 8 bases and 10 bases, in that order; junction bases with no gene match: 5. CDR3 loop: CASLGLAREQFF. The CDR3 DNA follows: TGTGCCAGTCTGGGACTAGCGAGGGAGCAGTTCTTC.

CDR3: CASSPTGGLTTDTQYF. The CDR3 DNA reads TGTGCCAGCAGCCCCACAGGGGGCCTCACAACAGATACGCAGTATTTT. V gene TRBV7-9 combines with J gene TRBJ2-3; 9 bases agree with TRBD1. The CDR3 runs 16 residues. The V gene end was trimmed by 5 bases and the J gene end by 3 bases; junction bases not matched to a gene: 9. In germline, CDR1 is SEHNR, CDR2 FQNEAQ (reference sequence).

The chain combines TRBV29-1 with TRBJ1-1; no clear D. CDR1 is SQVTM, CDR2 ANQGSEA, per germline. This CDR3 is built from 13 residues. Trimming removed 4 bases from V and 1 base from J, with 10 bases in between. As DNA, the CDR3 is TGCAGCGTTGGTCGGGCAGCGAACACTGAAGCTTTCTTT. Protein product: CSVGRAANTEAFF.

The CDR3 here is CASSTTGGRLYEQYF. The CDR3 DNA reads TGCGCCAGCAGCACCACAGGGGGGCGACTATACGAGCAGTACTTC. This chain connects TRBV5-1 to TRBJ2-5; TRBD1 aligns across 8 bases. The end of the DNA fits TRBJ2-7 better, so the J call may be wrong. CDR1 and CDR2 from the germline V gene are SGHRS and YFSETQ. The CDR3 totals 15 residues.